This T cell receptor beta chain stems from a study of T cells in Graves' hyperthyroidism and ophthalmopathy (dated by TCRdb to between 2019 and 2020). For the wider study: Peripheral blood was collected at initial diagnosis, before any treatment. After blood sampling, hyperthyroidism patients were treated with methimazole at a starting dose of 30 mg daily, and ophthalmopathy patients were treated with high-dose intravenous methylprednisolone. Prospective prediction of ophthalmopathy was tested in an independent validation cohort consisting of roughly 20 hyperthyroidism patients and about 17 patients who later progressed to ophthalmopathy. The paper describes TCR Vbeta CDR3 sequencing of roughly 130 peripheral blood samples, made up of 43 ophthalmopathy patients, roughly 72 hyperthyroidism patients and about 17 progressor patients. A discovery cohort of around 98 patients, approximately 45 with Graves' ophthalmopathy and 55 to 60 with stable Graves' hyperthyroidism, was used to find distinguishing TCR V-J signatures. The study also compared thyroid tissue and blood T-cell repertoires from about 6 Graves' hyperthyroidism patients. The 95 to 100 discovery patients were randomly divided into training and test sets at a 7:3 ratio.

Graves' hyperthyroidism was defined as stable when no progression to ophthalmopathy occurred over 18 months of follow-up. Hyperthyroidism patients were aged 18 to 65 years and newly diagnosed, with disease duration of less than 2 months. Any patient with an uncontrolled infection, another autoimmune disease, pregnancy or lactation was excluded. Diagnoses were based on clinical symptoms, serum thyroxine and TRAb, thyroid ultrasound and orbital computed tomography. Ficoll-Paque density gradient centrifugation was used to isolate PBMCs from approximately 11 ml of fresh peripheral blood. Total RNA was extracted with Trizol reagent, and quality was checked on an Agilent 2100 Bioanalyzer. TCR beta CDR3 regions were amplified from RNA transcripts. A first-round RT-PCR of the TCR CDR3 used the HTBI primer set with the Qiagen OneStep RT-PCR kit. Libraries were constructed in a second round of multiplex PCR, after which size selection and purification were performed. The libraries were sequenced on an Illumina HiSeq2000 using paired-end 100 bp reads. The study's processing was this. SOAPnuke was used to process the raw data, with reads discarded if the reads contained adapters or uncalled bases, had a mean Phred below 15, or lacked an exact constant-primer or identifier match. High-quality paired reads were merged with COPE v1.2.5, and unique nucleotide sequences were defined as clonotypes. MiTCR v1.1 was used to align the clonotypes against IMGT TRBV, TRBD and TRBJ reference segments. The analysis included only V-J combinations with a frequency above 0.0001, which together covered 99% to 99.2% of the repertoires. The TCS score was defined as F50 (clonal expansion) divided by E x V (chaos), with BLOSUM62-based TCRdist calculated between CDR3 peptides within each V-J. Welch's t-statistics and random forest reduced roughly 540 V-J features to roughly 13, which were used in a naive Bayes classifier (R e1071). TCRdb cleaned the public reads at Q25 with fastp, built clones with MiXCR and kept in-frame beta chains. Rows with a matching CDR3 protein are joined into one entry that keeps the most common DNA and genes. TCRdb's processing, not the authors' own work, is the source of the V and J calls. This sample has around 580,000 distinct CDR3 sequences in its table, and 16% of those were observed once. Of the sample, around a sixth falls within the top ten clones.

Regarding this clonotype: Its antigen is unknown. No clone much larger than this one lies a single base away; base qualities are absent.

Study-wide conclusions, independent of this receptor: In validation, the model predicted progression to ophthalmopathy with 60% to 71% sensitivity and 72.22% specificity, a median of around 6.6 months before onset. Most expanded thyroid clonotypes (frequency above 0.001) were also detected in blood, a finding suggesting that blood repertoires may reflect thyroid immune responses. A model built on a 13 V-J signature distinguished ophthalmopathy from stable hyperthyroidism, reaching around 87% sensitivity and 81% to 83% specificity in cross-validation and 80%/75% in testing. Sample size was not statistically predetermined, and investigators were not blinded to group allocation.

The TCR was taken from a woman aged 18-29 years with Graves' hyperthyroidism. The sample comprised blood.

At the DNA level, the sequence is TGTGCCAGCAGCTTAGTGTGGCTAGCGGGAGGATACAATGAGCAGTTCTTC. Translation gives CASSLVWLAGGYNEQFF. The chain employs TRBV7-9 and TRBJ2-1, and 11 junction bases match TRBD2. The cysteine opens and the phenylalanine closes a CDR3 of 17 amino acids. Here the CDR3 DNA is all that survives: 51 bases in frame from base 1. The germline V gene (reference sequence) yields SEHNR for CDR1 and FQNEAQ for CDR2. After removal of 1 base from V and 4 bases from J, the junction retains 6 bases not matched to a gene.